This is a list of T cell receptor beta chains from one sample in a study of cytomegalovirus exposure and HLA in healthy donors. Produced via immunoSEQ multiplex PCR; TCRdb's table is partial and in-frame only. The repertoire holds some 150,000 clones, with just under 70% as singletons. The sample consisted of PBMCs. Source of these receptors: a man in his fifties or sixties in good health and CMV-seronegative. CDR3s include the opening cysteine and the closing phenylalanine or tryptophan. A D gene is named only where the DNA matches it firmly. Clone size appears in some rows only: once, few, many, or a class for an expanded clone.

NA	TRBV7-9	14	TRBJ2-3	TRBD1	CASSNRQGADTQYF	TGTGCCAGCAGCAACAGACAGGGGGCGGATACGCAGTATTTT
NA	TRBV19	15	TRBJ2-7	TRBD1	CASSIGQDTVYEQYF	TGTGCCAGTAGTATCGGACAGGATACCGTCTACGAGCAGTACTTC
NA	TRBV5-1	17	TRBJ1-6	TRBD1	CASSLVVGAGGSSPLHF	TGCGCCAGCAGCTTGGTGGTTGGAGCAGGGGGGAGTTCACCCCTCCACTTT
NA	TRBV12-5	15	TRBJ1-2	NA	CASGLSKDNNYGYTF	TGTGCTAGTGGTTTGTCTAAGGACAATAACTATGGCTACACCTTC
NA	TRBV29-1	13	TRBJ2-7	TRBD2	CSVLGEGKYEQYF	TGCAGCGTTTTAGGGGAGGGGAAGTACGAGCAGTACTTC
NA	TRBV5-6	17	TRBJ2-1	TRBD2	CASSLALGLAGFNEQFF	TGTGCCAGCAGCTTGGCTCTGGGACTAGCGGGGTTCAATGAGCAGTTCTTC
NA	TRBV30	13	TRBJ2-5	NA	CAWSPGAGETQYF	TGTGCCTGGAGCCCAGGGGCGGGAGAGACCCAGTACTTC
NA	TRBV19	15	TRBJ1-2	NA	CASSLGGLTGIGYTF	TGTGCCAGTAGCCTGGGGGGGCTTACAGGGATCGGCTACACCTTC
NA	TRBV2	19	TRBJ1-4	TRBD1	CASSEPRDRGPATNEKLFF	TGTGCCAGCAGTGAACCCCGGGACAGGGGGCCTGCAACTAATGAAAAACTGTTTTTT
NA	TRBV29-1	12	TRBJ1-2	NA	CSVEGRETGYTF	TGCAGCGTTGAAGGTCGGGAGACAGGCTACACCTTC
NA	TRBV25-1	15	TRBJ2-7	NA	CASSERLGGSYEQYF	TGTGCCAGCAGTGAACGGTTGGGGGGCTCCTACGAGCAGTACTTC
once	TRBV6-4	16	TRBJ2-1	TRBD2	CASADVASGSQNEQFF	TGTGCCAGCGCTGACGTCGCTAGCGGGAGTCAAAATGAGCAGTTCTTC
few	TRBV5-4	13	TRBJ2-7	NA	CASSFNKNYEQYF	TGTGCCAGCAGCTTCAACAAGAACTACGAGCAGTACTTC
NA	TRBV5-1	13	TRBJ2-2	NA	CATREGANGELFF	TGCGCCACCAGGGAGGGGGCCAACGGGGAGCTGTTTTTT
NA	TRBV19	16	TRBJ1-5	NA	CASSIYDWSSNQPQHF	TGTGCCAGTAGTATCTACGACTGGAGTAGCAATCAGCCCCAGCATTTT
NA	TRBV6-1	14	TRBJ1-2	TRBD1	CASSEGTVSYGYTF	TGTGCCAGCAGTGAGGGGACAGTTTCCTATGGCTACACCTTC
few	TRBV6-1	10	TRBJ2-7	NA	CAEVGYEQYF	TGTGCCGAGGTCGGCTACGAGCAGTACTTC
once	TRBV28	12	TRBJ1-1	NA	CASTVPMQKAFF	TGTGCCAGCACAGTACCCATGCAGAAAGCTTTCTTT
NA	TRBV15	18	TRBJ2-2	TRBD2	CATSTGLAGGFYTGELFF	TGTGCCACCAGCACGGGACTAGCGGGAGGCTTTTACACCGGGGAGCTGTTTTTT
NA	TRBV25-1	12	TRBJ2-2	NA	CASGGNSVELFF	TGTGCCAGCGGGGGGAATAGCGTGGAGCTGTTTTTT
NA	TRBV2	14	TRBJ2-5	TRBD1	CASSGTGPGETQYF	TGTGCCAGCAGCGGGACAGGGCCTGGGGAGACCCAGTACTTC
few	TRBV10-2	13	TRBJ2-7	NA	CASTTGNLYEQYF	TGCGCCAGCACGACTGGAAACCTTTACGAGCAGTACTTC
NA	TRBV5-4	16	TRBJ2-3	NA	CASSNIIAKGTDTQYF	TGTGCCAGCAGCAATATTATAGCTAAGGGCACAGATACGCAGTATTTT
NA	TRBV14	15	TRBJ1-6	TRBD1	CASRRNRGGNSPLHF	TGTGCCAGCAGACGAAACAGGGGGGGGAATTCACCCCTCCACTTT
NA	TRBV28	13	TRBJ2-7	NA	CASTTNPGVGQYF	TGTGCCAGCACCACCAATCCGGGGGTCGGGCAGTACTTC
NA	TRBV5-8	14	TRBJ1-1	NA	CASSPTDSFTEAFF	TGTGCCAGCAGCCCGACAGACTCATTCACTGAAGCTTTCTTT
NA	TRBV19	16	TRBJ2-1	NA	CASSGLHTGTLNEQFF	TGTGCCAGTAGTGGGCTTCACACCGGGACTCTCAATGAGCAGTTCTTC
NA	TRBV5-4	17	TRBJ1-4	TRBD1	CASSLVGAETGNEKLFF	TGTGCCAGCAGCTTGGTAGGGGCCGAGACAGGGAATGAAAAACTGTTTTTT
NA	TRBV28	13	TRBJ1-2	NA	CASSSLIIGGYTF	TGTGCCAGCAGTTCGCTAATAATTGGTGGCTACACCTTC
NA	TRBV5-1	13	TRBJ2-7	NA	CASSFSPSYEQYF	TGCGCCAGCAGCTTTTCCCCTTCCTACGAGCAGTACTTC
NA	TRBV5-6	16	TRBJ1-3	NA	CASSLGQASSGNTIYF	TGTGCCAGCAGCTTGGGACAGGCCTCCTCTGGAAACACCATATATTTT